One sample yielded the 3 T cell receptor beta chains listed below, sequenced in a study of blood T cell repertoires in COVID-19. The table came from immunoSEQ multiplex PCR; TCRdb's copy has only in-frame clones and leaves some out. The sample lists 250,000 to 300,000 clones, more than 75% occurring once. Sequences were obtained from PBMCs or T cells enriched from blood (not recorded which). Receptors originate from an older woman in a cohort exposed to, infected with or recovered from COVID-19 (not recorded which).

This clone has only a few counts. J is TRBJ1-1 and V is TRBV28, with TRBD1 identical over 8 bases. Trimming at V came to 5 bases and at J to 2 bases, leaving 10 bases not matched to a gene. This CDR3 region has 16 residues. Germline lookup yields CDR1 MDHEN and CDR2 SYDVKM. Written as DNA, the CDR3 is TGTGCCAGCAGTCCCGAAGACAGGGGAAGAAACACTGAAGCTTTCTTT. Translated, it gives CASSPEDRGRNTEAFF.

About this clone itself: One junction end disagrees with the germline gene, perhaps due to a read error. The chain combines TRBV7-7 with TRBJ2-7; 9 bases line up with TRBD1. This CDR3 comprises 15 residues. Germline V gene sequence: CDR1 SSHAT, CDR2 FNYEAQ (reference sequence). CDR3 sequence reads: CASSSSGTGLDEQYF. DNA of the CDR3: TGTGCTAGCAGCTCGTCCGGGACAGGGCTTGACGAGCAGTACTTC.

V is TRBV19 and J is TRBJ2-1; 12 bases are shared with TRBD2. Per the germline V gene, CDR1 is LNHDA and CDR2 is SQIVND (reference sequence). The CDR3 has 15 residues. With 7 bases clipped from V and 9 bases from J, the junction kept 10 bases outside the gene matches. CDR3 in amino acids: CASTPLAGGPSEQFF. The CDR3 DNA reads TGTGCCAGTACCCCCCTAGCGGGAGGGCCCAGTGAGCAGTTCTTC.